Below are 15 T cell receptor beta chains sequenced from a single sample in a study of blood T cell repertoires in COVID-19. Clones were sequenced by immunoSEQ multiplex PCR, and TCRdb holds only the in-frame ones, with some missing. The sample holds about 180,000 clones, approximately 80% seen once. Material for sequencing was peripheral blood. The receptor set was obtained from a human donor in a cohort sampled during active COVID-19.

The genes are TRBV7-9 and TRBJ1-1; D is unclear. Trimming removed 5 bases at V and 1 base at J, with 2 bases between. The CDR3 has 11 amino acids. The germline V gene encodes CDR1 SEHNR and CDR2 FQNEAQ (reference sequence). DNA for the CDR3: TGTGCCAGCAGCCAGAACACTGAAGCTTTCTTT. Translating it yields CASSQNTEAFF.

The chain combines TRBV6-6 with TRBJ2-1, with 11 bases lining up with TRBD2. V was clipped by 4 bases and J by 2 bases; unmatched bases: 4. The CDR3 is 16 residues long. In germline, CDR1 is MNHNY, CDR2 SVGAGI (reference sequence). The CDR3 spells CASSSLAGGTYNEQFF. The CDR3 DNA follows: TGTGCCAGCAGTTCTCTAGCGGGGGGTACCTACAATGAGCAGTTCTTC.

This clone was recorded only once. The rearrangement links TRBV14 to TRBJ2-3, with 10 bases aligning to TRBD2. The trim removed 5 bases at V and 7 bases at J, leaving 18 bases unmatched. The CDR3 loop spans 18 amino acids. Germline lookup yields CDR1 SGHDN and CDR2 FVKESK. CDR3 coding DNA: TGTGCCAGCAGCAAGTATAGCGGGGGGACCTGGAGCATGAATACGCAGTATTTT. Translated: CASSKYSGGTWSMNTQYF.

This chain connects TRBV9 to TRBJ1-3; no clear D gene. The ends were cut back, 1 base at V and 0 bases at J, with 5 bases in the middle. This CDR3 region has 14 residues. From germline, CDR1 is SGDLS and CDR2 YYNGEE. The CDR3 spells CASSVSLSGNTIYF. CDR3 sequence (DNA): TGTGCCAGCAGCGTATCTCTCTCTGGAAACACCATATATTTT.

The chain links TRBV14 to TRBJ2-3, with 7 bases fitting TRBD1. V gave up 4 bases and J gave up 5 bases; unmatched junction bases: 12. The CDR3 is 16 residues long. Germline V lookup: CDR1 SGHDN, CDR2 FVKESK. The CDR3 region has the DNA TGTGCCAGCAGCCCTTCGCGCACAGGGGTGATAGATACGCAGTATTTT. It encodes CASSPSRTGVIDTQYF.

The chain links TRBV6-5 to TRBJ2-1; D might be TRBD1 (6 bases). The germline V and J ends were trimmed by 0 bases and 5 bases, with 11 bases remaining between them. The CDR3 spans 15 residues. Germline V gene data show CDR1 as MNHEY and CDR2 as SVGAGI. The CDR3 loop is CASSYSLGAHNEQFF. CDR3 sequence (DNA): TGTGCCAGCAGTTACTCGCTGGGGGCCCACAATGAGCAGTTCTTC.

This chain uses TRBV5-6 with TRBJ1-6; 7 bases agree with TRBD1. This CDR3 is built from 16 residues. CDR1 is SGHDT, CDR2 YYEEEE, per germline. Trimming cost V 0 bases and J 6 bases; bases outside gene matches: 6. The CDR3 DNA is TGTGCCAGCAGCTTGGCCTTTTCAGGGGGTAATTCACCCCTCCACTTT. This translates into CASSLAFSGGNSPLHF.

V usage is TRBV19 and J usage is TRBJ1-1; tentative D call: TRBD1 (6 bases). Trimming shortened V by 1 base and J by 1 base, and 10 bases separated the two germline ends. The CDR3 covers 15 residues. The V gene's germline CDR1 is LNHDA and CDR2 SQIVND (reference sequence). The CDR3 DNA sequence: TGTGCCAGTAGTATAGTTCCGACAGGGAACACTGAAGCTTTCTTT. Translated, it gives CASSIVPTGNTEAFF.

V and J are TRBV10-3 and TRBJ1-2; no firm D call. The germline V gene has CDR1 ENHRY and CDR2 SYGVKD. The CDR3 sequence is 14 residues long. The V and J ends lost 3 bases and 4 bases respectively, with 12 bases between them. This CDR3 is CAISDPTGSYGYTF. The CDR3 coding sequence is TGTGCCATCAGTGACCCTACTGGGAGCTATGGCTACACCTTC.

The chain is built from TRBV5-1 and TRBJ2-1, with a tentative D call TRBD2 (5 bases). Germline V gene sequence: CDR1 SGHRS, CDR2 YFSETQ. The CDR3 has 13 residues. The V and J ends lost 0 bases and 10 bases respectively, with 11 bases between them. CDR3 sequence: CASSLGQEDEQFF. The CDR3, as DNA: TGCGCCAGCAGCTTGGGCCAGGAGGACGAGCAGTTCTTC. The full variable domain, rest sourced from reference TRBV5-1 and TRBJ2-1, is KAGVTQTPRYLIKTRGQQVTLSCSPISGHRSVSWYQQTPGQGLQFLFEYFSETQRNKGNFPGRFSGRQFSNSRSEMNVSTLELGDSALYLCASSLGQEDEQFFGPGTRLTVL.

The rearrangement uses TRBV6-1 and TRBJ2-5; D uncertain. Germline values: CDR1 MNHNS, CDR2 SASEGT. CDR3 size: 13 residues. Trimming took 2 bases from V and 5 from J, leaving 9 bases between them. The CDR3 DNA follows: TGTGCCAGCAGTGAATACGGTCGGGAGACCCAGTACTTC. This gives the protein CASSEYGRETQYF.

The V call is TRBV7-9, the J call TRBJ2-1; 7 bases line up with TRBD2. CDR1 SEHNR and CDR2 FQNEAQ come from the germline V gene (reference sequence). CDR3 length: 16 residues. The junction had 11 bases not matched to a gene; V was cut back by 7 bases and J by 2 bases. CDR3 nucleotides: TGTGCCAGCACCCCATTGGGGGGGGTCACCTACAATGAGCAGTTCTTC. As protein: CASTPLGGVTYNEQFF.

CDR3 amino acids: CASGRVNEKLFF. For the CDR3, the DNA is TGTGCCAGCGGGAGAGTTAATGAAAAACTGTTTTTT. This chain uses TRBV2 with TRBJ1-4; no clear D gene. Germline V gene data show CDR1 as SNHLY and CDR2 as FYNNEI. Trimming removed 8 bases from V and 4 bases from J, with 8 bases in between. There are 12 residues in the CDR3.

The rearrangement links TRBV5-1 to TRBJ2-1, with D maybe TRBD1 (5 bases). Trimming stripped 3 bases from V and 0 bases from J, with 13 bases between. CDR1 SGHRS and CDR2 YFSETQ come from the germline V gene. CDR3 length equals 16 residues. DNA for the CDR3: TGCGCCAGCAGCTGGGGCGGCTCACGCTCCTACAATGAGCAGTTCTTC. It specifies CASSWGGSRSYNEQFF.

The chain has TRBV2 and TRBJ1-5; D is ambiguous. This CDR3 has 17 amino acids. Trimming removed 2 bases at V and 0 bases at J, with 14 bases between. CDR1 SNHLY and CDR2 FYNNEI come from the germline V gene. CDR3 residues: CASSENRDTYSNQPQHF. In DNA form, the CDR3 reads TGTGCCAGCAGTGAAAACCGAGACACATATAGCAATCAGCCCCAGCATTTT.